These 7 T cell receptor beta chains share one sample of origin, sequenced in a study. Each CDR3 protein gets one entry after TCRdb re-called the RT-PCR reads with MiXCR. The data show 650,000 to 800,000 distinct CDR3 sequences, 12% to 15% seen once. What was sequenced was memory CD4+ T cells from blood. These receptor sequences come from a female donor in good health, serving as a healthy control.

The chain links TRBV7-3 to TRBJ2-3; tentatively, D is TRBD1 (6 bases). This CDR3 spans 16 amino acids. Germline-derived CDR1 and CDR2 are SGHTA and FQGTGA. With 3 bases removed from V and 3 bases from J, the gap between germline ends came to 16 bases. CDR3 bases: TGTGCCAGCAGCTTCCTGCCCGGACAGAGTACAGATACGCAGTATTTT. Translation gives CASSFLPGQSTDTQYF.

This clonotype occurred a few times. V gene TRBV7-2 combines with J gene TRBJ1-3; D call uncertain. The CDR3 has 14 amino acids. Germline CDR1 is SGHTA and CDR2 is FQGNSA. The V gene lost 5 bases and the J gene lost 3 bases, with 11 bases spanning the gap. The CDR3 loop is CASSAPPLGNTIYF. The CDR3 bases are TGTGCCAGCAGCGCCCCTCCTCTTGGAAACACCATATATTTT.

This clonotype was seen only a few times. The chain couples TRBV10-3 to TRBJ1-5, with D possibly matching TRBD1 (5 bases). CDR1 is ENHRY, CDR2 SYGVKD, per germline. The CDR3 spans 13 residues. V shed 5 bases and J shed 4 bases, with 9 bases lying between them. This CDR3 is CAISRDVNQPQHF. In nucleotides, the CDR3 is TGTGCCATCAGTCGGGACGTTAATCAGCCCCAGCATTTT.

This clonotype turned up a few times. The chain recombines TRBV20-1 with TRBJ2-7, with TRBD1 identical over 7 bases. V shed 6 bases, J shed 2 bases, and the junction held 7 bases outside the gene matches. Looked up from germline, CDR1 is DFQATT and CDR2 is SNEGSKA (reference sequence). The CDR3 runs to 13 residues. The CDR3 nucleotides read TGCAGTGCCCAGGGGGACGGTACCTACGAGCAGTACTTC. Translating it yields CSAQGDGTYEQYF.

This clonotype was detected many times. This chain's CDR3 is CTGGDSYNEQFF. The DNA of the CDR3 is TGCACTGGCGGAGACTCCTACAATGAGCAGTTCTTC. The genes are TRBV29-1 and TRBJ2-1; no reliable D call. The CDR3 is made up of 12 amino acids. Germline V CDR1 and CDR2: SQVTM, ANQGSEA.

In DNA form, the CDR3 reads TGTGCCAGCAGATCTCTCCCTAGGTACGAGCAGTACTTC. This translates into CASRSLPRYEQYF. V is TRBV6-5 and J is TRBJ2-7, with D unresolved. The V and J ends lost 6 bases and 4 bases respectively, with 13 bases between them. Germline-derived CDR1 and CDR2 are MNHEY and SVGAGI. The CDR3 consists of 13 residues.

This clonotype was seen more than once but under ten times. The V and J genes are TRBV9 and TRBJ2-2; D gene unclear. The CDR3 spans 15 residues. Germline CDR1 SGDLS, CDR2 YYNGEE. V was shortened by 2 bases and J by 7 bases, with 15 bases between the two germline ends. DNA for the CDR3: TGTGCCAGCAGCGTCTCCCCCCGGCCGGGCGGGGAGCTGTTTTTT. It specifies CASSVSPRPGGELFF.